A single sample gave rise to the 12 T cell receptor beta chains below, sequenced in a study of shared clonotypes between healthy human individuals. Libraries were prepared by immunoSEQ multiplex PCR; TCRdb keeps only in-frame clonotypes and omits some of them. The sample has around 2.5 million clones; roughly 93% are singletons. The sample was naive CD4+ T cells from PBMCs. Subset specified: CD45RA+ positively selected. The receptor set was obtained from a man aged 18 to 30 in good health. Some clones in this sample may be carry-over from other donors' samples.

Comments on this clone: The same CDR3 arises from other DNA sequences in this sample as well. The V gene is TRBV6-1, the J gene TRBJ2-7; 9 positions match TRBD1. The length of the CDR3 is 12 residues. Germline values: CDR1 MNHNS, CDR2 SASEGT. V gave up 6 bases and J gave up 4 bases; unmatched junction bases: 1. CDR3 amino acids: CASRDRGYEQYF. The CDR3 nucleotides are TGTGCCAGCAGAGACAGGGGGTACGAGCAGTACTTC.

V usage is TRBV19 and J usage is TRBJ2-1; perhaps TRBD1 as D (6 bases). The CDR3 extends over 14 amino acids. The V and J ends lost 1 base and 9 bases respectively, with 13 bases between them. Germline V gene data show CDR1 as LNHDA and CDR2 as SQIVND (reference sequence). CDR3 in amino acids: CASSIGSRGGEQFF. Here the CDR3 DNA reads TGTGCCAGTAGTATAGGGAGCCGAGGGGGTGAGCAGTTCTTC.

The chain is built from TRBV21-1 and TRBJ2-1; no DNA check was done on the table's D call, TRBD1. TRBV21-1 is a documented pseudogene. The CDR3 is 16 amino acids. The CDR3 spells CASTLTGVRSGDSEFF. The CDR3 bases are TGTGCCAGCACCTTGACAGGGGTCCGAAGTGGGGACTCCGAGTTCTTC.

The V gene is TRBV28, the J gene TRBJ2-3; TRBD2 agrees at 7 bases. V lost 10 bases and J lost 1; bases outside the gene matches: 5. The length of the CDR3 is 13 residues. Germline values: CDR1 MDHEN, CDR2 SYDVKM. The CDR3 DNA is TGTGCCACGTTCCGGGAGGGCACAGATACGCAGTATTTT. This translates into CATFREGTDTQYF.

The chain combines TRBV5-1 with TRBJ2-2; D not certain. Looked up from germline, CDR1 is SGHRS and CDR2 is YFSETQ. The CDR3 sequence is 14 residues long. Deletions cut 7 bases from V and 1 base from J, with 11 bases between. The CDR3 reads CASGITRNTGELFF. Here the CDR3 DNA reads TGCGCCAGCGGGATTACCCGGAACACCGGGGAGCTGTTTTTT.

This clone was detected only once. The J gene is TRBJ2-6, the V gene TRBV28; D possibly matches TRBD1 or TRBD2 (5 bases each). CDR1 is MDHEN, CDR2 SYDVKM, per germline. V lost 4 bases and J lost 1, with 11 bases in between. The CDR3 sequence is 16 residues long. As DNA, the CDR3 is TGTGCCAGCAGTTCGGGGCCAGCGTCTGGGGCCAACGTCCTGACTTTC. Translating it yields CASSSGPASGANVLTF.

This clone was recorded only once. CDR3 in amino acids: CASSQTGVTAYEQYF. CDR3 DNA sequence: TGTGCCAGCAGTCAGACAGGGGTTACTGCCTACGAGCAGTACTTC. The V and J genes are TRBV6-1 and TRBJ2-7; 8 bases fit TRBD1. CDR1 is MNHNS and CDR2 is SASEGT in the germline V gene. The CDR3 runs 15 residues. J lost 2 bases, V lost 5 bases, and 8 bases had no gene match.

V usage is TRBV19 and J usage is TRBJ1-5, with D unresolved. Looked up from germline, CDR1 is LNHDA and CDR2 is SQIVND (reference sequence). The V end was cut by 7 bases, the J end by 5 bases, with 9 bases between. The CDR3 length is 12 residues. As DNA, the CDR3 is TGTGCCAGTACGGAGGGTTATCAGCCCCAGCATTTT. Amino acids: CASTEGYQPQHF.

This chain joins TRBV29-1 and TRBJ2-7, with 9 bases aligning to TRBD1. The junction had 6 bases not matched to a gene; V was cut back by 6 bases and J by 6 bases. From germline, CDR1 is SQVTM and CDR2 ANQGSEA. The CDR3 runs 12 residues. CDR3 protein: CSVGDRAAEQYF. The CDR3 DNA is TGCAGCGTGGGGGACAGGGCGGCCGAGCAGTACTTC.

V usage is TRBV30 and J usage is TRBJ1-3; maybe TRBD1 (5 bases). Deletions cut 2 bases from V and 4 bases from J, with 9 bases between. Per germline, CDR1 GTSNPN and CDR2 SVGIG (reference sequence). This CDR3 has 13 amino acids. As DNA, the CDR3 is TGTGCCTGGAGTCCAGGGAGAGGAAACACCATATATTTT. As protein: CAWSPGRGNTIYF.

The gene calls are TRBV15 and TRBJ1-2; weak D call: TRBD1 (6 bases). The V gene's germline CDR1 is LNHNV and CDR2 YYDKDF (reference sequence). This CDR3 region has 12 residues. Trimming took off 8 bases at V and 8 bases at J, with 15 bases between the two ends. CDR3 in DNA: TGTGCCACCGCGGGGGGGGCGAGAGGCTACACCTTC. Translating it yields CATAGGARGYTF.

The chain has TRBV6-1 and TRBJ1-3; D is possibly TRBD1 (6 bases). CDR1 is MNHNS, CDR2 SASEGT, per germline. V was cut by 8 bases and J by 0 bases, with 14 bases left in between. The CDR3 sequence is 15 residues long. The CDR3 here is CASSGQRSSGNTIYF. The CDR3 coding sequence is TGTGCCAGCTCGGGACAAAGAAGCTCTGGAAACACCATATATTTT.